The rows below give T cell receptor beta chains drawn from one sample of a study of blood T cell repertoires in COVID-19. TCRdb keeps only in-frame clones here, not all; method: immunoSEQ multiplex PCR. The repertoire holds more than 95,000 clones, with 75% to 85% as singletons. Sample: peripheral blood. All receptors derive from a woman aged 50 to 60 with acute or convalescent COVID-19. Each CDR3 is given with its conserved first and last residue. The D gene is left open where the match is weak. Size values are once, few and many counts, or a class for expanded clones, and some rows have none.

TRBJ1-1 | . | TRBV7-9 | . | TGTGCCAGCAGCTTAGGGTCGGTGAACACTGAAGCTTTCTTT | CASSLGSVNTEAFF
TRBJ2-3 | . | TRBV7-9 | TRBD1 | TGTGCCAGCAGCTTCGGACAGGGGAATACAGATACGCAGTATTTT | CASSFGQGNTDTQYF
TRBJ2-7 | . | TRBV28 | . | TGTGCCAGCAGTCTATTGGGGGAGGGGGGAAGCGAGCAGTACTTC | CASSLLGEGGSEQYF
TRBJ2-1 | . | TRBV2 | . | TGTGCCAGCAGTGGCCTTTGGGACTCACGGGTCTTC | CASSGLWDSRVF
TRBJ1-6 | once | TRBV28 | TRBD1 | TGTGCCACCAAGACAGGGTATAATTCACCCCTCCACTTT | CATKTGYNSPLHF
TRBJ1-2 | . | TRBV11-2 | . | TGTGCCAGCAGCATGGGCATAAACTATGGCTACACCTTC | CASSMGINYGYTF
TRBJ2-7 | . | TRBV7-8 | . | TGTGCCAGCAGCTTAGTATCCCAGGGGCTGGTTGCTGGCGAGCAGTACTTC | CASSLVSQGLVAGEQYF
TRBJ1-1 | . | TRBV28 | . | TGTGCCACCCGGGGGGGTGGTACTGAAGCTTTCTTT | CATRGGGTEAFF
TRBJ2-1 | . | TRBV6-5 | . | TGTGCCAACCGGGACACACACAATGAGCAGTTCTTC | CANRDTHNEQFF
TRBJ2-7 | . | TRBV11-2 | TRBD1 | TGTGCCAGCAGCCTAGCAGGGACAGGGGCCGGCGAGCAGTACTTC | CASSLAGTGAGEQYF
TRBJ1-1 | . | TRBV19 | . | TGTGCCAGTAGTATCTACACTGAAGCTTTCTTT | CASSIYTEAFF
TRBJ2-7 | . | TRBV27 | . | TGTGCCAGCGGGCATTACGAGCAGTACTTC | CASGHYEQYF
TRBJ2-1 | . | TRBV28 | TRBD2 | TGTGCCAGCAGTCGTAGCGGGAGTGCGAATGAGCAGTTCTTC | CASSRSGSANEQFF
TRBJ1-1 | . | TRBV2 | . | TGTGCCAGCAGAAAGGGGCCGAACACTGAAGCTTTCTTT | CASRKGPNTEAFF
TRBJ1-1 | few | TRBV2 | . | TGTGCCAGCAGGGCGACAGCGAACACTGAAGCTTTCTTT | CASRATANTEAFF
TRBJ1-2 | . | TRBV12-3/TRBV12-4 | . | TGTGCCAGCAGCCGCGGAACTTCGCGAGGCTACACCTTC | CASSRGTSRGYTF
TRBJ2-1 | . | TRBV5-1 | . | TGCGCCAGCAGCTTGGGGGCGAGCTCCTACAATGAGCAGTTCTTC | CASSLGASSYNEQFF
TRBJ1-1 | . | TRBV6-5 | . | TGTGCCAGCAGTTACGGCCCCCAGAACACTGAAGCTTTCTTT | CASSYGPQNTEAFF
TRBJ2-7 | . | TRBV9 | TRBD2 | TGTGCCAGCAGCACACCCGGGACTAGCGGGAGGTGCCCATACGAGCAGTACTTC | CASSTPGTSGRCPYEQYF
TRBJ2-7 | . | TRBV11-2 | TRBD2 | TGTGCCAGCAGCTTAGCACTAGCGGGAGGGCCCTCTGGCTACGAGCAGTACTTC | CASSLALAGGPSGYEQYF
TRBJ2-7 | few | TRBV20-1 | TRBD2 | TGCAGTGCTAGTTCTGGCGGGGGGATCTCCTACGAGCAGTACTTC | CSASSGGGISYEQYF
TRBJ2-7 | . | TRBV27 | TRBD2 | TGTGCCAGCAGTTCGGGACTAGCACACAAGCAGCAGTACTTC | CASSSGLAHKQQYF
TRBJ2-1 | once | TRBV13 | TRBD1 | TGTGCCAGCAGCCCCCCACCCGGGACAGCCTACAATGAGCAGTTCTTC | CASSPPPGTAYNEQFF
TRBJ2-3 | . | TRBV18 | TRBD2 | TGTGCCAGCTCACCTAGCGGGGTGGGACCAGATACGCAGTATTTT | CASSPSGVGPDTQYF
TRBJ1-5 | . | TRBV2 | . | TGTGCCAGCAGTGATCGGTATCAGCCCCAGCATTTT | CASSDRYQPQHF
TRBJ1-4 | . | TRBV9 | . | TGTGCCAGCAACTACCGGGGGGAACGGTCTGAAAAACTGTTTTTT | CASNYRGERSEKLFF
TRBJ1-5 | . | TRBV28 | . | TGTGCCAGCAGTTTGCGTCAGACAGGCGCGAGCAATCAGCCCCAGCATTTT | CASSLRQTGASNQPQHF
TRBJ1-2 | few | TRBV3-1/TRBV3-2 | . | TGTGCCAGCAGCCAAAAGGGTGGACTCTCTGGCTACACCTTC | CASSQKGGLSGYTF
TRBJ1-1 | . | TRBV11-2 | . | TGTGCCAGCAGCCTATCGAGAGCTCGAGAAGCTTTCTTT | CASSLSRAREAFF
TRBJ1-1 | . | TRBV5-6 | . | TGTGCCAGCAGCTTGACTTCAGGTTGGGACACAGCTAACACTGAAGCTTTCTTT | CASSLTSGWDTANTEAFF
TRBJ1-5 | . | TRBV7-8 | . | TGTGCCAGCAGTCTAGACGATCTACAGCCCCAGCATTTT | CASSLDDLQPQHF